This T cell receptor (beta chain) was documented in a study of shared clonotypes between healthy human individuals (dated by TCRdb to between 2020 and 2021). Regarding the research as a whole: The cohort included three men and two women between 18 and 49 years of age. For each donor, CD4 naive and CD4 memory were each given three plates, CD8 naive was given two plates, and CD8 memory was given one plate. Blood TCR repertoires of a handful of healthy adults were deeply sequenced to estimate repertoire size and the extent of clonotype sharing between individuals. To increase sequencing depth and limit assay-specific biases, different laboratories used diverse techniques to prepare libraries and sequence TCR repertoires. Between about 0.8 and 9 billion PBMCs per donor were obtained by leukapheresis. Overall study results and their limits: Sampling was limited to blood, and TCR repertoires in tissue likely differ from TCR repertoires in blood. Across four donors, around 5% of naive CD4, roughly 3.8% of naive CD8, about 2% of memory CD4, and 0.4% to 0.45% of memory CD8 clonotypes were shared. Clonotypes shared by all four sorted-subset donors showed higher generation probabilities than non-shared clonotypes. Incomplete sequencing was indicated by rarefaction of sorted-subset datasets, despite the large sequencing depth. Pairwise subsampling led to the expectation that sequencing depth would affect the degree of clonotype sharing among donors. Larger estimated clonotype richness was generally found for naive subsets than for memory subsets. Because the study included only a small number of donors, the genetic and exposure-history diversity represented was limited.

The V end loses 0 bases and the J end loses 0 bases, and a stretch of 9 bases separates them. The CDR3 spans 16 residues, from the cysteine through the phenylalanine. Kept here is only the CDR3 DNA, which spans 48 bases and is read in frame from base 1. CDR1 and CDR2 were assigned from the germline V gene as SGHDN and FVKESK. The donors were healthy, HIV-negative adults with no recently reported acute infections or vaccinations. All donors were Caucasian adults living in Nashville, Tennessee, USA. CD4+ T cells were enriched through magnetic negative selection, after which naive cells were positively selected on CD45RA and the remaining negative fraction served as the memory subset. Blood was obtained by leukapheresis, after which PBMCs were separated by Ficoll-Histopaque density gradient centrifugation and cryopreserved in liquid nitrogen vapor phase. Purity and quantity of every magnetically sorted T cell population were checked by analytical flow cytometry. Each sorted fraction had its genomic DNA isolated and then quantified by UV absorbance on a Nanodrop 2000c.

Using the deep immunoSEQ assay, multiplex PCR amplified TCR CDR3 regions from genomic DNA. Genomic DNA extracted from each cell subset was distributed evenly over all wells of several immunoSEQ 96-well plates, and each plate served as one replicate. For sorted subsets, about 210 ng of genomic DNA, equivalent to roughly 30,000 T cell genomes, went into each replicate PCR. The purified libraries were quantified using a Qubit 3.0 fluorometer, sized with a Bioanalyzer 2100, and then quantified again using the KAPA Library Quantification kit. Every immunoSEQ 96-well plate was sequenced on a dedicated single-read 150-cycle Illumina NextSeq 550 flow cell. The published analysis was carried out like this. Because the immunoSEQ output included only junctional sequences and no quality scores, the filtering could not be the same as the filtering used for full-length reads. Sequences were annotated with PyIR, a Python wrapper for IgBLAST v1.9, and V/J genes and CDR3 were assigned using IMGT germline references. Reads with weak V/J assignments (E-value above 1e-6), missing CDR3, stop codons, out-of-frame junctions, or ambiguous translated residues were removed. V3J clonotypes were defined by identical inferred V gene, J gene, and CDR3 amino acid sequence. To compute the percentage overlap between repertoires, the number of shared unique clonotypes was divided by the size of the smaller repertoire. Repertoire richness was assessed with RTK rarefaction, the Chao1 estimator, and Recon v2.1 estimates of unobserved clonotypes. OLGA was used to compute generation probabilities for all TCRbeta clonotypes that the gDNA method yielded from a handful of donors. The table comes from immuneACCESS by way of TCRdb, which keeps in-frame sequences with V and J called. Part of the clones is missing from these tables; in studies checked, under half for an unresolved V gene and the rest for unknown reasons. V and J calls and clone size are as listed in that table; D and trimming were resolved from the DNA. The sample records roughly 2.6 million clones, around 90% of which are singletons. Jointly, the top ten make up roughly 0.15% of the sample.

Comment on this clone: This receptor's antigen is unknown. The input lacks base qualities; no much larger clone sits a single base away.

The receptor was isolated from a man between 18 and 29 years old in good health. Sequencing was carried out using naive CD4+ T cells sorted from blood. The cell subset or site tag for this specimen amounts to: CD45RA+ positively selected. Recombination joined TRBV14 with TRBJ2-4; the D gene remains uncertain. The CDR3 in this case is CASSQDGSLAKNIQYF. The sequence in DNA is TGTGCCAGCAGCCAAGATGGCAGTTTAGCCAAAAACATTCAGTACTTC.